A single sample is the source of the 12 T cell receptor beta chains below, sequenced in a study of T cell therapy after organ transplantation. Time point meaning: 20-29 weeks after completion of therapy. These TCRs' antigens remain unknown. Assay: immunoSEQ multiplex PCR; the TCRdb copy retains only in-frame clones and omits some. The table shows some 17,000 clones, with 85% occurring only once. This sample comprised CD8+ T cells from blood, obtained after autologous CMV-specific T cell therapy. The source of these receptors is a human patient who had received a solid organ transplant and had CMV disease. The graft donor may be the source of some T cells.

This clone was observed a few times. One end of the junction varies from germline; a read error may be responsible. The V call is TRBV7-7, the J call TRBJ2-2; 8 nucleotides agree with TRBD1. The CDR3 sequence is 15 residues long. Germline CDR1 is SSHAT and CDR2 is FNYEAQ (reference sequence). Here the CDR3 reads CASSLEAGGSGELFF. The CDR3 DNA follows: TGTGCTAGCAGCTTAGAGGCAGGGGGCTCCGGGGAGCTGTTTTTT.

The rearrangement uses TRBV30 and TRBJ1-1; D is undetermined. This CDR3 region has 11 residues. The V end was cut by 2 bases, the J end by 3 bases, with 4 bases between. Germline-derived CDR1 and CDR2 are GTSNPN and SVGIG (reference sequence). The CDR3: CAWSRHTEAFF. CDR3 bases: TGTGCCTGGAGTAGGCACACTGAAGCTTTCTTT.

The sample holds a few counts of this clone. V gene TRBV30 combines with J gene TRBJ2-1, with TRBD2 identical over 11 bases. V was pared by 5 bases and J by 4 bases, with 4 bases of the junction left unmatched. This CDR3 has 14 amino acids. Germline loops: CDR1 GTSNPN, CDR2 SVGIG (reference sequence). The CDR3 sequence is CAWETSGGYNEQFF. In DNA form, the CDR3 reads TGTGCCTGGGAAACTAGCGGGGGTTACAATGAGCAGTTCTTC.

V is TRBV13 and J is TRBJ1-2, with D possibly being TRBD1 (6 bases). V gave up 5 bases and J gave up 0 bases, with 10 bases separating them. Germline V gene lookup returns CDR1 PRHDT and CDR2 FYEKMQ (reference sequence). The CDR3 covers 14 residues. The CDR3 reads CASSHDRTNYGYTF. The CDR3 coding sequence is TGTGCCAGCAGCCACGACAGGACTAACTATGGCTACACCTTC.

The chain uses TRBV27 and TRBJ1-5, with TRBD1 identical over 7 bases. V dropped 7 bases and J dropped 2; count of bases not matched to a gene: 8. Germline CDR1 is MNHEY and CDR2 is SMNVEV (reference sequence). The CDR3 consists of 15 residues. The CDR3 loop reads CASTTTGSGNQPQHF. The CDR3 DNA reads TGTGCCAGCACCACGACAGGGAGCGGCAATCAGCCCCAGCATTTT.

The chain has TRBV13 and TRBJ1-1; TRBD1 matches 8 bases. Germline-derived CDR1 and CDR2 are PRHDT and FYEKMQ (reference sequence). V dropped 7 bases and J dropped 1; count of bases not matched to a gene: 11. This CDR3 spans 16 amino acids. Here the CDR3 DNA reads TGTGCCAGCACCACGTTCGGACAGGGTTGGAACACTGAAGCTTTCTTT. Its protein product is CASTTFGQGWNTEAFF.

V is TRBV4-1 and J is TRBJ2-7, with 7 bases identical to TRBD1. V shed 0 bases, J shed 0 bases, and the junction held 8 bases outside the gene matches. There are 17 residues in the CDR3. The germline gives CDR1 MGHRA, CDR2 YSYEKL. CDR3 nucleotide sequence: TGCGCCAGCAGCCAAGATTACCCGGGACAGTCCTCCTACGAGCAGTACTTC. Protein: CASSQDYPGQSSYEQYF.

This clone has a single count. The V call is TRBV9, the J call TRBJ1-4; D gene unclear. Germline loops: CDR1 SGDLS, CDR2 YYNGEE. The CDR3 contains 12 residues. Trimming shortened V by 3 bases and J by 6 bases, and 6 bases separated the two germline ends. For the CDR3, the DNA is TGTGCCAGCAGCGGGGTCGATGAAAAACTGTTTTTT. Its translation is CASSGVDEKLFF.

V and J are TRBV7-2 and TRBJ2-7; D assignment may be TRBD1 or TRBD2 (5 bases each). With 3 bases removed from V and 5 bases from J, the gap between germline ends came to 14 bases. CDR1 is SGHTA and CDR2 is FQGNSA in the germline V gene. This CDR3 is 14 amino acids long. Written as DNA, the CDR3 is TGTGCCAGCAGCTTCCGGGACCTACGAGACGAGCAGTACTTC. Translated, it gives CASSFRDLRDEQYF.

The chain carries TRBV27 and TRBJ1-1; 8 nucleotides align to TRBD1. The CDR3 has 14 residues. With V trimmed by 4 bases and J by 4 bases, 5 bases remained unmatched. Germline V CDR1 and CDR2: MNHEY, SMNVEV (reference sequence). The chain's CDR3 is CASSSGQGITEAFF. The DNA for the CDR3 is TGTGCCAGCAGTTCTGGACAGGGTATCACTGAAGCTTTCTTT.

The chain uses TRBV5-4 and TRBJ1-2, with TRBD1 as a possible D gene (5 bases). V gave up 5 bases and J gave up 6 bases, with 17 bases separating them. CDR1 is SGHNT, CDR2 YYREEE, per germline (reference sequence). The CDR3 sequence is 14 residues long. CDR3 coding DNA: TGTGCCAGCAGTGGAGTGGGGGTAGGCAATGGCTACACCTTC. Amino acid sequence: CASSGVGVGNGYTF.

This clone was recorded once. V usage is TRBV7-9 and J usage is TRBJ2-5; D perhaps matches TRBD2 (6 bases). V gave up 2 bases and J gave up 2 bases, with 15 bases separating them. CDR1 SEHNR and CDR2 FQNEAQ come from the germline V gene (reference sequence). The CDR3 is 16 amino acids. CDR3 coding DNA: TGTGCCAGCAGCTTAAGAGTCGGGGCGGGACAAGAGACCCAGTACTTC. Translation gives CASSLRVGAGQETQYF.